This is a list of T cell receptor beta chains from one sample in a study of T cell responses to AZD1222 COVID-19 vaccine. TCRdb's copy holds only in-frame clones and misses some; the assay was immunoSEQ multiplex PCR. Of tens of thousands of clones in the sample, 75% to 85% are singletons; the top ten hold under 6.5%. Specimen: peripheral blood, collected on day 0 of AZD1222 vaccination. These TCRs come from an adult in good health. The CDR3 runs from the conserved cysteine through the conserved F or W. A D gene is named only where the DNA matches it firmly. Clone size is stated in some rows and not others, as once, few, many or a class when expanded.

CDR3nt: TGTGCCAGCAGTTCGACGGGTGGAAACACCATATATTTT
CDR3aa: CASSSTGGNTIYF
d_gene: .
abundance: .
j_gene: TRBJ1-3
v_gene: TRBV27

CDR3nt: TGCGCCAGCAGTACAGGAGGGACAGGTGTTGGTGAGACCCAGTACTTC
CDR3aa: CASSTGGTGVGETQYF
d_gene: TRBD1
abundance: .
j_gene: TRBJ2-5
v_gene: TRBV5-1

CDR3nt: TGTGCCAGCAGCTTTGGTATGGTACGACGGACAACGAACACTGAAGCTTTCTTT
CDR3aa: CASSFGMVRRTTNTEAFF
d_gene: .
abundance: .
j_gene: TRBJ1-1
v_gene: TRBV11-3

CDR3nt: TGTGCCAGCAGCTTGGGGACTAGCGGGCGGTGGACCCAGTACTTC
CDR3aa: CASSLGTSGRWTQYF
d_gene: TRBD2
abundance: .
j_gene: TRBJ2-5
v_gene: TRBV5-6

CDR3nt: TGTGCCACCAGACCTGGGGGGGACCCCTATGGCTACACCTTC
CDR3aa: CATRPGGDPYGYTF
d_gene: .
abundance: .
j_gene: TRBJ1-2
v_gene: TRBV15

CDR3nt: TGTGCCAGCAGTAAGACAGGGACCCCTGAAGCTTTCTTT
CDR3aa: CASSKTGTPEAFF
d_gene: TRBD1
abundance: once
j_gene: TRBJ1-1
v_gene: TRBV5-4

CDR3nt: TGTGCCAGCAGGAGAAGGGGCGATCAGCCCCAGCATTTT
CDR3aa: CASRRRGDQPQHF
d_gene: .
abundance: .
j_gene: TRBJ1-5
v_gene: TRBV6-5

CDR3nt: TGTGCCAGCAGGCGGGGGGCCGGTGACTACGAGCAGTACTTC
CDR3aa: CASRRGAGDYEQYF
d_gene: TRBD2
abundance: .
j_gene: TRBJ2-7
v_gene: TRBV6-5

CDR3nt: TGTGCCAGCCACGGGAGAGGGTATGGCTACACCTTC
CDR3aa: CASHGRGYGYTF
d_gene: .
abundance: few
j_gene: TRBJ1-2
v_gene: TRBV6-5

CDR3nt: TGTGCCAGCAGTGCGCTTCGGGGAAACACCATATATTTT
CDR3aa: CASSALRGNTIYF
d_gene: .
abundance: few
j_gene: TRBJ1-3
v_gene: TRBV12-3/TRBV12-4

CDR3nt: TGTGCTAGTGGTTTGGTCGTACAGGGTTACAATGAGCAGTTCTTC
CDR3aa: CASGLVVQGYNEQFF
d_gene: .
abundance: .
j_gene: TRBJ2-1
v_gene: TRBV12-5

CDR3nt: TGTGCCAGCAGCTCCGGCTTTATGACCCGGGGAAAACTACAAGAGACCCAGTACTTC
CDR3aa: CASSSGFMTRGKLQETQYF
d_gene: .
abundance: .
j_gene: TRBJ2-5
v_gene: TRBV7-8

CDR3nt: TGTGCCAGCAGCCAAGGGAACTACAATGAGCAGTTCTTC
CDR3aa: CASSQGNYNEQFF
d_gene: .
abundance: .
j_gene: TRBJ2-1
v_gene: TRBV14

CDR3nt: TGTGCCAGCAGTTTAGTGGGGGGCGGGTGGCCGAACACTGAAGCTTTCTTT
CDR3aa: CASSLVGGGWPNTEAFF
d_gene: .
abundance: .
j_gene: TRBJ1-1
v_gene: TRBV27

CDR3nt: TGTGCCAGCAGTTACGGGACTAGCGGGGGGGACAATGAGCAGTTCTTC
CDR3aa: CASSYGTSGGDNEQFF
d_gene: TRBD2
abundance: .
j_gene: TRBJ2-1
v_gene: TRBV6-2/TRBV6-3

CDR3nt: TGTGCCAGCAGGGGGACAGGGGGCAATCAGCCCCAGCATTTT
CDR3aa: CASRGTGGNQPQHF
d_gene: TRBD1
abundance: few
j_gene: TRBJ1-5
v_gene: TRBV2

CDR3nt: TGCGCCAGCAGCCAAAGCCGACTAGTCTCTCTCTCCAATGAGCAGTTCTTC
CDR3aa: CASSQSRLVSLSNEQFF
d_gene: .
abundance: .
j_gene: TRBJ2-1
v_gene: TRBV4-1

CDR3nt: TGTGCCAGCTCACCAGGTAATCAGCCCCAGCATTTT
CDR3aa: CASSPGNQPQHF
d_gene: .
abundance: .
j_gene: TRBJ1-5
v_gene: TRBV18

CDR3nt: TGCGCCAGCAGCGTACGACAGGGTCAAGAGACCCAGTACTTC
CDR3aa: CASSVRQGQETQYF
d_gene: TRBD1
abundance: .
j_gene: TRBJ2-5
v_gene: TRBV5-1

CDR3nt: TGTGCCAGCAGCTGGGACTCCGAGCAGTACTTC
CDR3aa: CASSWDSEQYF
d_gene: .
abundance: .
j_gene: TRBJ2-7
v_gene: TRBV7-9

CDR3nt: TGTGCCAGCAGCCAGCCAGGTGCGGGGGTCAACTACGAGCAGTACTTC
CDR3aa: CASSQPGAGVNYEQYF
d_gene: TRBD2
abundance: once
j_gene: TRBJ2-7
v_gene: TRBV14

CDR3nt: TGTGCCATCAGCACAACAGGGAATTATAACTATGGCTACACCTTC
CDR3aa: CAISTTGNYNYGYTF
d_gene: .
abundance: few
j_gene: TRBJ1-2
v_gene: TRBV10-3

CDR3nt: TGTGCCAGTAGCCCGAGTTCGGGACAGGGCCTCTATGGCTACACCTTC
CDR3aa: CASSPSSGQGLYGYTF
d_gene: TRBD1
abundance: .
j_gene: TRBJ1-2
v_gene: TRBV19

CDR3nt: TGTGCCAGCAGTGAGCTCACCTACGAGCAGTACTTC
CDR3aa: CASSELTYEQYF
d_gene: .
abundance: .
j_gene: TRBJ2-7
v_gene: TRBV7-9

CDR3nt: TGTGCCAGCAGTCCCGGGGGGTTGGGGGTCCTACGCTACACCTTC
CDR3aa: CASSPGGLGVLRYTF
d_gene: .
abundance: few
j_gene: TRBJ1-2
v_gene: TRBV6-5

CDR3nt: TGTGCCAGCAGTCCGGGACAGTGGGGCTATGGCTACACCTTC
CDR3aa: CASSPGQWGYGYTF
d_gene: TRBD1
abundance: few
j_gene: TRBJ1-2
v_gene: TRBV7-9

CDR3nt: TGTGCCAGCAGCTTGGCCGGGACTAGCGGTCGCACAGATACGCAGTATTTT
CDR3aa: CASSLAGTSGRTDTQYF
d_gene: TRBD2
abundance: .
j_gene: TRBJ2-3
v_gene: TRBV7-2

CDR3nt: TGCAGCGTTGAATTGGGGGCGGGCACCGGGGAGCTGTTTTTT
CDR3aa: CSVELGAGTGELFF
d_gene: .
abundance: .
j_gene: TRBJ2-2
v_gene: TRBV29-1

CDR3nt: TGTGCCAGCAGCTTAGCAGTCATATCGAAGTGGAGCAATCAGCCCCAGCATTTT
CDR3aa: CASSLAVISKWSNQPQHF
d_gene: .
abundance: .
j_gene: TRBJ1-5
v_gene: TRBV7-8

CDR3nt: TGTGCCAGCAGTTACCCCGCAACTGGCGGGACAACCACAGATACGCAGTATTTT
CDR3aa: CASSYPATGGTTTDTQYF
d_gene: .
abundance: once
j_gene: TRBJ2-3
v_gene: TRBV6-2/TRBV6-3

CDR3nt: TGTGCCAGCAGTTTGGGGGGAAATTCACCCCTCCACTTT
CDR3aa: CASSLGGNSPLHF
d_gene: .
abundance: few
j_gene: TRBJ1-6
v_gene: TRBV27

CDR3nt: TGTGCCAGCAGTTTTACTCGACAGGACCTGTTTTTT
CDR3aa: CASSFTRQDLFF
d_gene: .
abundance: .
j_gene: TRBJ1-4
v_gene: TRBV7-9